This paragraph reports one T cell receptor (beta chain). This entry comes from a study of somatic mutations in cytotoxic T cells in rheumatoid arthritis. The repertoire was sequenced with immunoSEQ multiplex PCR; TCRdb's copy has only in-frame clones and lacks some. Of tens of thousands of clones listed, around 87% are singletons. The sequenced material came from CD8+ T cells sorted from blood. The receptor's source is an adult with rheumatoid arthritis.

CDR3 amino acids: CASSTPGDSYSPLHF. CDR3 DNA: TGTGCCAGCAGCACACCCGGGGACAGTTATTCACCCCTCCACTTT. This rearrangement joins TRBV21-1 to TRBJ1-6; the table's D gene call, TRBD1, was not cross checked with the DNA. TRBV21-1 is given as a pseudogene. This CDR3 spans 15 amino acids.